This TCR beta chain was sequenced during a study of cytomegalovirus exposure and HLA in healthy donors. On the study more broadly: There were under 140 million unique TCR beta sequences, drawn from some 180 million T cells, in an earlier analysis.

Amplification used 60 Vbeta primers and 13 Jbeta primers. Data came from immunoSEQ multiplex PCR; TCRdb stores just in-frame clones and leaves some out. The table lists roughly 88,000 clones. The CDR3 covers 14 residues. The germline V gene encodes CDR1 MNHEY and CDR2 SVGAGI. V lost 0 bases and J lost 7, with 12 bases in between. Sequencing used PBMCs. This sequence originates from a man aged 50 to 60 in good health and CMV-seropositive. The genes are TRBV6-5 and TRBJ1-2; TRBD1 might be the D (5 bases). The chain's CDR3 is CASSYSTDRTGYTF. In DNA, the CDR3 is TGTGCCAGCAGTTACTCGACCGACAGAACTGGCTACACCTTC.